The sequence of this T cell receptor (beta chain) was determined in a study of T cell responses to AZD1222 COVID-19 vaccine. It was second doses at about 4 or about 12 weeks that were pooled. The germline V gene has CDR1 ENHRY and CDR2 SYGVKD. The CDR3 is 15 residues long. Unmatched junction bases numbered 5, after V lost 2 bases and J lost 4 bases. Libraries were prepared by immunoSEQ multiplex PCR; TCRdb keeps only in-frame clonotypes and omits some of them. The sample includes over 100,000 clones, around 87% of them seen just once. The clonotype was recovered from an adult who received the AZD1222 COVID-19 vaccine. The genes are TRBV10-3 and TRBJ1-5; 7 positions agree with TRBD1. Sequenced material: peripheral blood, taken 28 days after the second AZD1222 dose. The CDR3 DNA reads as TGTGCCATCAGTGAGGGGGGACAGCCGAATCAGCCCCAGCATTTT. As protein: CAISEGGQPNQPQHF.